Shown below are 5 T cell receptor beta chains from a single sample sequenced in a study of PD-1 blockade in classical Hodgkin lymphoma (TCRdb year 2020). Receptors were amplified or captured by the immunoSEQ multiplex PCR assay. TCRdb took this table from immuneACCESS and kept in-frame rearrangements with V and J called. Such tables lack part of the clones; where checked against another copy, unresolved V genes explain under half of the gap, and the rest is unexplained. Present in this sample are approximately 100,000 clones, around nine tenths of which were seen just once. The ten largest clones take up approximately 6.3% of the sample. Read against the paper, the sample's time point label means: cycle 2 day 1 (C2D1) of nivolumab. Every trial patient had relapsed following autologous stem cell transplantation, and prior brentuximab vedotin exposure was what differed among cohorts A, B and C. The sequencing here drew on peripheral blood mononuclear cells (PBMCs), taken before the second cycle of nivolumab. These receptors were obtained from a human donor with classical Hodgkin lymphoma.

The chain couples TRBV19 to TRBJ1-4; the D gene is possibly TRBD1 (5 bases). From germline, CDR1 is LNHDA and CDR2 SQIVND (reference sequence). Trimming left V 6 bases short and J 4 bases short, with 15 bases between. The length of the CDR3 is 15 residues. CDR3 in amino acids: CASSDRGRGNEKLFF. The CDR3 DNA follows: TGTGCCAGTAGCGACCGGGGAAGGGGTAATGAAAAACTGTTTTTT.

The chain links TRBV25-1 to TRBJ1-1, with TRBD1 identical over 10 bases. CDR1 and CDR2 from the germline V gene are MGHDK and SYGVNS. J gave up 5 bases and V 3 bases, and 6 bases lay outside the gene matches. CDR3 length: 15 residues. CDR3 coding DNA: TGTGCCAGCAGTGAGGGGACAGGGGTAGAAACTGAAGCTTTCTTT. It translates to CASSEGTGVETEAFF.

The chain's CDR3 is CASSAAVGGAYEQYF. DNA for the CDR3: TGTGCCAGCAGCGCGGCGGTTGGGGGGGCCTACGAGCAGTACTTC. This chain joins TRBV7-2 and TRBJ2-7; 7 bases are a match to TRBD2. Trimming removed 5 bases from V and 2 bases from J; junction bases left unmatched: 9. Germline CDR1 reads SGHTA; CDR2 reads FQGNSA. The CDR3 has 15 residues. Full variable domain (outside the CDR3, taken from reference TRBV7-2 and TRBJ2-7): GAGVSQSPSNKVTEKGKDVELRCDPISGHTALYWYRQSLGQGLEFLIYFQGNSAPDKSGLPSDRFSAERTGGSVSTLTIQRTQQEDSAVYLCASSAAVGGAYEQYFGPGTRLTVT.

This clone was seen a single time. The gene calls are TRBV14 and TRBJ2-5; TRBD1 aligns across 8 bases. The germline gives CDR1 SGHDN, CDR2 FVKESK. This CDR3 region has 14 residues. V gave up 4 bases and J gave up 5 bases; unmatched junction bases: 6. CDR3 loop: CASSLSGGFETQYF. The DNA for the CDR3 is TGTGCCAGCAGCCTGTCAGGGGGCTTCGAGACCCAGTACTTC. Filled out from reference TRBV14 and TRBJ2-5, the complete variable domain reads EAGVTQFPSHSVIEKGQTVTLRCDPISGHDNLYWYRRVMGKEIKFLLHFVKESKQDESGMPNNRFLAERTGGTYSTLKVQPAELEDSGVYFCASSLSGGFETQYFGPGTRLLVL.

J is TRBJ2-7 and V is TRBV5-5, with D uncertain. Trimming cost V 0 bases and J 2 bases, with 9 bases left between them. Germline-derived CDR1 and CDR2 are SGHKS and YYEKEE (reference sequence). The CDR3 covers 14 residues. CDR3 residues: CASSLAVGTYEQYF. The DNA for the CDR3 is TGTGCCAGCAGCTTGGCCGTAGGGACCTACGAGCAGTACTTC.